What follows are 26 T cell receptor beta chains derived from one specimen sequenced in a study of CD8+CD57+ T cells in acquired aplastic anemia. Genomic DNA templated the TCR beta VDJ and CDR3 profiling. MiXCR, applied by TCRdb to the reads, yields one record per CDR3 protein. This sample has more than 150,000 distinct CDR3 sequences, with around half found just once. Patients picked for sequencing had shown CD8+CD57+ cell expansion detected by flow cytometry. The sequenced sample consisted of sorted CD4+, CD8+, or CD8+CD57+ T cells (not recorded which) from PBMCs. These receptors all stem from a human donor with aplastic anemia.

CDR3 in amino acids: CATSRDPWSNQPQHF. In DNA form, the CDR3 reads TGTGCCACCAGCAGAGATCCATGGAGCAATCAGCCCCAGCATTTT. This sequence joins TRBV15 and TRBJ1-5; D gene ambiguous. V was clipped by 0 bases and J by 1 base, with 7 bases between them. The germline V gene has CDR1 LNHNV and CDR2 YYDKDF (reference sequence). This CDR3 has 15 residues.

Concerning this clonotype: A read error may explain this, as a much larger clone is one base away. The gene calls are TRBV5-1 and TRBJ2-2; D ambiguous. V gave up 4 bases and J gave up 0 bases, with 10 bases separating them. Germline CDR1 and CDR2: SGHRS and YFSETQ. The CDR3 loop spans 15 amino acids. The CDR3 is CASSAASPNTGELFF. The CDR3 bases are TGCGCCAGCAGCGCGGCGAGCCCGAACACCGGGGAGCTGTTTTTT.

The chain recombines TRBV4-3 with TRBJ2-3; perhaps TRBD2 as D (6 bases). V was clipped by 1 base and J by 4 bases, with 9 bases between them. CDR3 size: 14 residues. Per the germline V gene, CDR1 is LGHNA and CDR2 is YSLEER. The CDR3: CASSQAGVPDTQYF. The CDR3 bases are TGCGCCAGCAGCCAAGCGGGAGTCCCAGATACGCAGTATTTT.

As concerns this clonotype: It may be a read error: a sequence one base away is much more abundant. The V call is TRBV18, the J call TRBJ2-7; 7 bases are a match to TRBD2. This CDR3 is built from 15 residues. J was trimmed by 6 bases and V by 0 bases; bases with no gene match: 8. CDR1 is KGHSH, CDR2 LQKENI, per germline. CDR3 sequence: CASSPPQGGGGEQYF. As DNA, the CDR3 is TGTGCCAGCTCACCACCTCAGGGCGGGGGTGGCGAGCAGTACTTC. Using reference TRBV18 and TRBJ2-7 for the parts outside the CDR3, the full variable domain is NAGVMQNPRHLVRRRGQEARLRCSPMKGHSHVYWYRQLPEEGLKFMVYLQKENIIDESGMPKERFSAEFPKEGPSILRIQQVVRGDSAAYFCASSPPQGGGGEQYFGPGTRLTVT.

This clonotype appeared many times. The CDR3 region has the DNA TGTGCCAGCATGGTCCTACAGGGGGCTTCACCCCTCCACTTT. Translation: CASMVLQGASPLHF. The chain is built from TRBV2 and TRBJ1-6, with TRBD1 matching over 9 bases. The germline V gene has CDR1 SNHLY and CDR2 FYNNEI. V lost 7 bases and J lost 9; bases outside the gene matches: 7. The CDR3 is 14 residues long.

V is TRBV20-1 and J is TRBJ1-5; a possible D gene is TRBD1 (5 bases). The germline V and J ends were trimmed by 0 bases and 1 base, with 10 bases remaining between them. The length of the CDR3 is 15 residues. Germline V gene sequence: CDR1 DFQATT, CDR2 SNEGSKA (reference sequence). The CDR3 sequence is CSARDPGDSNQPQHF. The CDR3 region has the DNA TGCAGTGCTAGAGATCCCGGGGACAGCAATCAGCCCCAGCATTTT.

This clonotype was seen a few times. The CDR3 coding sequence is TGTGCCAGCAGTGAGAACACCGGGGAGCTGTTTTTT. Protein sequence: CASSENTGELFF. The chain has TRBV25-1 and TRBJ2-2; D gene uncertain. CDR3 length equals 12 residues. V lost 3 bases and J 1 base, leaving 0 bases between the germline ends. Germline values: CDR1 MGHDK, CDR2 SYGVNS.

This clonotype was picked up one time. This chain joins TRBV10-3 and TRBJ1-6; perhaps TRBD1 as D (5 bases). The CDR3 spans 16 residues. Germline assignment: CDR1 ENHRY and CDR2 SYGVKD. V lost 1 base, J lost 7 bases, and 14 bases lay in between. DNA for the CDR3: TGTGCCATCAGTGAGTTCGCCGGGACGGCGAATTCACCCCTCCACTTT. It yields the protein CAISEFAGTANSPLHF.

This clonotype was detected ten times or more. This CDR3 is CAISQNIAGGHTDTQYF. The CDR3 DNA is TGTGCCATCAGTCAAAATATAGCGGGGGGTCACACAGATACGCAGTATTTT. The chain joins TRBV10-3 to TRBJ2-3; the match to TRBD2 covers 10 bases. CDR1 and CDR2 (germline): ENHRY, SYGVKD. The CDR3 extends over 17 amino acids. The junction had 10 bases not matched to a gene; V was cut back by 5 bases and J by 2 bases.

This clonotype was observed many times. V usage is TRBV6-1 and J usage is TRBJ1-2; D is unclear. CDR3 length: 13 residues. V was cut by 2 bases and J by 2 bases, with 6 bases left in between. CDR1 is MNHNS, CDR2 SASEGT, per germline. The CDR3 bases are TGTGCCAGCAGTGAAAGAAGGAACTATGGCTACACCTTC. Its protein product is CASSERRNYGYTF.

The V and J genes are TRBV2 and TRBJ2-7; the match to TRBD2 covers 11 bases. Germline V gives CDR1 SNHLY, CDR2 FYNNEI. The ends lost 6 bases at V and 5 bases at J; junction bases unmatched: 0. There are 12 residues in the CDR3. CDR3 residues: CASRLAGDEQYF. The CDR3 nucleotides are TGTGCCAGCAGACTAGCGGGAGACGAGCAGTACTTC.

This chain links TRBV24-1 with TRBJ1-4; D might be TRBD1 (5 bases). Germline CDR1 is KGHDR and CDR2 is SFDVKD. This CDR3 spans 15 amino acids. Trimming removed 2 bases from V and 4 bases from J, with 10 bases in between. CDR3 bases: TGTGCCACCAGTGATTCAGGGACCTATAATGAAAAACTGTTTTTT. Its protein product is CATSDSGTYNEKLFF.

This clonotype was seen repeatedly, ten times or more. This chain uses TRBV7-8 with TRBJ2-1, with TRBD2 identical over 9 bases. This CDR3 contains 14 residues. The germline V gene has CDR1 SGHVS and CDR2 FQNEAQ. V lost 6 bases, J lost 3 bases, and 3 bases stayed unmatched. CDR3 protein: CASRKAGGYNEQFF. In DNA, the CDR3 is TGTGCCAGCAGGAAAGCGGGAGGCTACAATGAGCAGTTCTTC.

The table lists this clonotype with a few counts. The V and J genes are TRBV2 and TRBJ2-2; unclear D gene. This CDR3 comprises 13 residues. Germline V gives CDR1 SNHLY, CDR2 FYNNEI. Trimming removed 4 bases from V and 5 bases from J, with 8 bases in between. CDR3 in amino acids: CASSARGTGELFF. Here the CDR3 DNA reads TGTGCCAGCAGTGCACGAGGTACCGGGGAGCTGTTTTTT.

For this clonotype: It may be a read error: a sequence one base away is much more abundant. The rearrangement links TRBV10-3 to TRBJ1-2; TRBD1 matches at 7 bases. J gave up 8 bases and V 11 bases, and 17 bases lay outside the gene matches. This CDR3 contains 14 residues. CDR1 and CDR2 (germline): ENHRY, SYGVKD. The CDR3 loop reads CAGSYSYRGNGYTF. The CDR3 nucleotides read TGTGCCGGCAGTTACTCATACAGGGGAAACGGCTACACCTTC.

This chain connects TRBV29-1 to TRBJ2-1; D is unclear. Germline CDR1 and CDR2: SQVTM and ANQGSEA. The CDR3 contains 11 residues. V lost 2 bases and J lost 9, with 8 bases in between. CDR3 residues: CSVEPPAEQFF. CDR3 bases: TGCAGCGTTGAACCCCCGGCTGAGCAGTTCTTC.

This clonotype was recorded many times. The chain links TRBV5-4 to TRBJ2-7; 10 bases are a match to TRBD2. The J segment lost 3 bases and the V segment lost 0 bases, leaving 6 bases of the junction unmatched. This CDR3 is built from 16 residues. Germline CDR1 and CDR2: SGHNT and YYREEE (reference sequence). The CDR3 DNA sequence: TGTGCCAGCAGCTTGGGGTCTAGCGGGGGAATCTACGAGCAGTACTTC. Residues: CASSLGSSGGIYEQYF.

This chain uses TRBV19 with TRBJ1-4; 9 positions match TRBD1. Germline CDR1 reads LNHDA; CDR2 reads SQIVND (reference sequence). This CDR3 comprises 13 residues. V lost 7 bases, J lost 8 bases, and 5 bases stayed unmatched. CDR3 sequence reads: CASMDRGSEKLFF. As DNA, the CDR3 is TGTGCCAGTATGGACAGGGGTTCCGAAAAACTGTTTTTT.

Here the CDR3 reads CSVEVVDTIYF. In DNA form, the CDR3 reads TGCAGCGTTGAGGTCGTGGACACCATATATTTT. The J gene is TRBJ1-3, the V gene TRBV29-1; D call uncertain. The germline CDR1 and CDR2 sequences are SQVTM and ANQGSEA. Between the trimmed V and J ends, which lost 3 bases and 8 bases, there was a span of 8 bases. This CDR3 spans 11 amino acids.

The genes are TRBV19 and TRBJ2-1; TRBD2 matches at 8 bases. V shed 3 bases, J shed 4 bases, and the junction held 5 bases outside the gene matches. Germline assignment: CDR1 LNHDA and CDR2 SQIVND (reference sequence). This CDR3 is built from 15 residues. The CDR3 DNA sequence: TGTGCCAGTAGTATCGGGGTAGCGGGGTACAATGAGCAGTTCTTC. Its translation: CASSIGVAGYNEQFF.

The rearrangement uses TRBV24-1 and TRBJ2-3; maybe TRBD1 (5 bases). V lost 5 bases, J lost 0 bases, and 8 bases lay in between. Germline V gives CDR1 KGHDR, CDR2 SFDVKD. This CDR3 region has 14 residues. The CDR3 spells CATSAPGSTDTQYF. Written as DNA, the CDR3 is TGTGCCACCAGTGCCCCAGGGAGCACAGATACGCAGTATTTT.

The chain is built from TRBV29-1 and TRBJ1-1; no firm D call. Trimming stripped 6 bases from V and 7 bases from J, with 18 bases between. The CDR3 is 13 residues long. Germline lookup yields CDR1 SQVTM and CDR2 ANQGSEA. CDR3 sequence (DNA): TGCAGCGTCGAGTTTAGGTTTCAGGTTGAAGCTTTCTTT. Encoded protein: CSVEFRFQVEAFF.

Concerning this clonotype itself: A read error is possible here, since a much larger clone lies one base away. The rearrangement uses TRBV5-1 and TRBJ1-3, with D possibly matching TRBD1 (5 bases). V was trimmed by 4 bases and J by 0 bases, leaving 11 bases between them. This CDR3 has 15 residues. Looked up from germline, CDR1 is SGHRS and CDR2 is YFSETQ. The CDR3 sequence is CASSTEGHSGNTIYF. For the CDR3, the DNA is TGCGCCAGCAGCACCGAGGGGCACTCTGGAAACACCATATATTTT.

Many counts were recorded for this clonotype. The CDR3 reads CALRQAYEQYF. The CDR3, as DNA: TGTGCCTTGCGGCAGGCCTACGAGCAGTACTTC. The chain couples TRBV2 to TRBJ2-7; no clear D gene. CDR1 and CDR2 from the germline V gene are SNHLY and FYNNEI. Trimming stripped 11 bases from V and 2 bases from J, with 10 bases between. CDR3 length equals 11 residues.

CDR3 loop: CASRPGTGRSEGYTF. The CDR3 bases are TGTGCCAGTAGACCCGGGACAGGGAGGTCTGAGGGCTACACCTTC. The rearrangement uses TRBV5-4 and TRBJ1-2, with TRBD1 identical over 9 bases. CDR1 and CDR2 (germline): SGHNT, YYREEE (reference sequence). The CDR3 loop spans 15 amino acids. With 8 bases clipped from V and 8 bases from J, the junction kept 16 bases outside the gene matches.

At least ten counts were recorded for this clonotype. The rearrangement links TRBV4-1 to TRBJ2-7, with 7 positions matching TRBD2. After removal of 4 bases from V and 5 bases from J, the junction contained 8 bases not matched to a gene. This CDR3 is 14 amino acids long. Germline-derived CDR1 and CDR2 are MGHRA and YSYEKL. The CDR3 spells CASSPLGGGNEQYF. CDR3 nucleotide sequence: TGCGCCAGCAGCCCCCTCGGGGGAGGGAACGAGCAGTACTTC.